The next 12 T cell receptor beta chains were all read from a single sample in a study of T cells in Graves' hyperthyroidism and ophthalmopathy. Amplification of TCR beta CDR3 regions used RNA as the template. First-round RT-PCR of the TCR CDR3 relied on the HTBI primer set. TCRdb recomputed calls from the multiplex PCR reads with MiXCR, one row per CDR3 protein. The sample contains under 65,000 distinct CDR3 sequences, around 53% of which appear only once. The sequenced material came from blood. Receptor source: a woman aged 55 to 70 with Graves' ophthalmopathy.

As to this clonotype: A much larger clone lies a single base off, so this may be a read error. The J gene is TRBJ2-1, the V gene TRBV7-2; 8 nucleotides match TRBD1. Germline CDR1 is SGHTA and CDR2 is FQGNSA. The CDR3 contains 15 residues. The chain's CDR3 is CACSFQGAFLDEQFF. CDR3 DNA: TGTGCCTGCAGTTTTCAGGGGGCCTTTCTCGATGAGCAGTTCTTC.

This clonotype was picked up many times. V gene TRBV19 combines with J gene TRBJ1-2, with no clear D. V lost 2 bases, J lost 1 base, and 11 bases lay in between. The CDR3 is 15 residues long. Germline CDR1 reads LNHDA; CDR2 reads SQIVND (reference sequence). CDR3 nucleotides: TGTGCCAGTAGTATAAGAGGTACAGATAACTATGGCTACACCTTC. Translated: CASSIRGTDNYGYTF.

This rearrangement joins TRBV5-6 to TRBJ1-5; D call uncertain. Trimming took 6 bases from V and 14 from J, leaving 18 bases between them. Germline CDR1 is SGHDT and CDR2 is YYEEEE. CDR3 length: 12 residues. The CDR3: CASTTGRWPEHF. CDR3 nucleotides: TGTGCCAGCACCACTGGGCGCTGGCCTGAGCATTTT. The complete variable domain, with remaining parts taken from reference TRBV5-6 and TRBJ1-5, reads DAGVTQSPTHLIKTRGQQVTLRCSPKSGHDTVSWYQQALGQGPQFIFQYYEEEERQRGNFPDRFSGHQFPNYSSELNVNALLLGDSALYLCASTTGRWPEHFGDGTRLSIL.

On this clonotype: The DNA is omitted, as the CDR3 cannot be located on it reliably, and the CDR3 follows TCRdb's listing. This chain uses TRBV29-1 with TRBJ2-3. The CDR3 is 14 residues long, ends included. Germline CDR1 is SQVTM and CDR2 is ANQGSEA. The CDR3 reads CTSVPAVTGDTQYF.

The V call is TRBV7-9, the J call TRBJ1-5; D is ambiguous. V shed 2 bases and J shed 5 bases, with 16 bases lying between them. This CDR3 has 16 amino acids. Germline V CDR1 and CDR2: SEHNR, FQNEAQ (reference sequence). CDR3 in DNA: TGTGCCAGCAGCTTAACAGCGGGAGGGCCGTATCAGCCCCAGCATTTT. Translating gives CASSLTAGGPYQPQHF.

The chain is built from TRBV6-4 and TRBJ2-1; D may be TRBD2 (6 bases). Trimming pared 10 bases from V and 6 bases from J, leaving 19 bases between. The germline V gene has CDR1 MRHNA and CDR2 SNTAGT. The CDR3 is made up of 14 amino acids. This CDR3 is CANRTGLVGNEQFF. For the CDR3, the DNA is TGTGCCAACAGGACGGGACTGGTGGGCAATGAGCAGTTCTTC.

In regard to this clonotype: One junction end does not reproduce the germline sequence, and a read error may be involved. CDR3 DNA sequence: TGTGCCAGCAGCGTGACACCAGGGGGCAGGACTGAAGCTCTCTTC. Its translation: CASSVTPGGRTEALF. The chain employs TRBV5-6 and TRBJ1-1; TRBD1 agrees at 8 bases. The germline CDR1 and CDR2 sequences are SGHDT and YYEEEE. This CDR3 has 15 amino acids.

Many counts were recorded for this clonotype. CDR3 residues: CSAPGGEGASDSYNSPLHF. DNA of the CDR3: TGCAGTGCCCCAGGGGGTGAGGGGGCCTCAGACAGCTATAATTCACCCCTCCACTTT. The rearrangement links TRBV20-1 to TRBJ1-6; 7 positions agree with TRBD1. CDR1 DFQATT and CDR2 SNEGSKA come from the germline V gene (reference sequence). Trimming cost V 6 bases and J 3 bases; bases outside gene matches: 20. The CDR3 is made up of 19 amino acids.

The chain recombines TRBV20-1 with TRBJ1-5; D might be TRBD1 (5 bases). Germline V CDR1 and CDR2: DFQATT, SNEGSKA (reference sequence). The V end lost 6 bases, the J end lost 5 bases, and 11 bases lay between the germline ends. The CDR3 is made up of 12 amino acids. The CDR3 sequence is CSARTPYQPQHF. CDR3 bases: TGCAGTGCACGGACACCTTATCAGCCCCAGCATTTT.

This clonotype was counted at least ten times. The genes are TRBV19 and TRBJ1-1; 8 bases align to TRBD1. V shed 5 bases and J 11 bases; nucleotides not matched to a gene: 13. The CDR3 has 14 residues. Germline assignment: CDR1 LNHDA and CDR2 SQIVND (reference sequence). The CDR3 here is CASSSAGQGAVAFF. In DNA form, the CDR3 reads TGTGCCAGTAGTTCTGCGGGGCAGGGGGCGGTGGCTTTCTTT.

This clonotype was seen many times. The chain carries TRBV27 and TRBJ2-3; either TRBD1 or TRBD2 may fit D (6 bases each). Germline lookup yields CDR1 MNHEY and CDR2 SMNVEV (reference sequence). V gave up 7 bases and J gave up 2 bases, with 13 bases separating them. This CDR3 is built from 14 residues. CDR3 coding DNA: TGTGCCAGCACTGGGGGCGGGGACACAGATACGCAGTATTTT. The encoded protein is CASTGGGDTDTQYF.

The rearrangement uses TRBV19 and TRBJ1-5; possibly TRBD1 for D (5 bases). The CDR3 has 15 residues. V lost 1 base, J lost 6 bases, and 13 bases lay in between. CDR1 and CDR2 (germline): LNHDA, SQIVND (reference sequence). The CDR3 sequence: CASSIGPGAGQPQHF. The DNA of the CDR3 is TGTGCCAGTAGTATAGGACCCGGGGCGGGTCAGCCCCAGCATTTT.